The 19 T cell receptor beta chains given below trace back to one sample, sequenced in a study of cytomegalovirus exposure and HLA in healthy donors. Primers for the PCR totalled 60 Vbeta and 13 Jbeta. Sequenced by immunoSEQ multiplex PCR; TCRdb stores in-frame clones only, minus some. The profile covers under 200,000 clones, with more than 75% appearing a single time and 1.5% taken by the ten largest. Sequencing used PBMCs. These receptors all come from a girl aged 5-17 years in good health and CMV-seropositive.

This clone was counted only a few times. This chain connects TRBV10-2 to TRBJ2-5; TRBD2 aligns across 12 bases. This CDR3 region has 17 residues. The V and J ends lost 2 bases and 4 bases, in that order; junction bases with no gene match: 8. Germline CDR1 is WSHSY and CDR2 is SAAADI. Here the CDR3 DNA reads TGCGCCAGCAGTGAGACACTAGCGGGAGGAGGCAGAGAGACCCAGTACTTC. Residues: CASSETLAGGGRETQYF.

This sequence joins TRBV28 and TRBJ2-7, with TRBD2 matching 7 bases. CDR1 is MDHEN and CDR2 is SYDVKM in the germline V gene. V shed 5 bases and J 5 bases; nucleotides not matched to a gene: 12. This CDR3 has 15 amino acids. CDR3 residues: CASSPPWRENNEQYF. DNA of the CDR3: TGTGCCAGCAGTCCCCCCTGGCGGGAGAACAACGAGCAGTACTTC.

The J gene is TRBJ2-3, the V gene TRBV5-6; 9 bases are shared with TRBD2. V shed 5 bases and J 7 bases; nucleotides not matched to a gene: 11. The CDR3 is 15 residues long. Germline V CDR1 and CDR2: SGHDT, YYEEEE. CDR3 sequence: CASRIAGASGNTQYF. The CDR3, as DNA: TGTGCCAGCAGGATAGCGGGAGCGTCCGGAAATACGCAGTATTTT.

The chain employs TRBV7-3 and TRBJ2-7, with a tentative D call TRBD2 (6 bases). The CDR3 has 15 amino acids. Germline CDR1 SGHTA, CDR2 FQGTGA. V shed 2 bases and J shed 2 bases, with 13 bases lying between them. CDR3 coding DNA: TGTGCCAGCAGCTTACAAAGCGGGTCTACCTACGAGCAGTACTTC. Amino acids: CASSLQSGSTYEQYF.

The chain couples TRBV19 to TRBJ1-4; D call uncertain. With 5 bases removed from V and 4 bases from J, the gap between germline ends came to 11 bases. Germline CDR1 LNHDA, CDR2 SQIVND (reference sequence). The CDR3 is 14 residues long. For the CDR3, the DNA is TGTGCCAGTAGTGAAGGGAGCATTAATGAAAAACTGTTTTTT. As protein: CASSEGSINEKLFF.

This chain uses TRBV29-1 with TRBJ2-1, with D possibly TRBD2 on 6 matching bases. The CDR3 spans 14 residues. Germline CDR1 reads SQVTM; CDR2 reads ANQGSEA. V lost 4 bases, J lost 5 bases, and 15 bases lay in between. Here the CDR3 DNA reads TGCAGCGTTGTGAGCCTAGCGATTAACAATGAGCAGTTCTTC. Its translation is CSVVSLAINNEQFF.

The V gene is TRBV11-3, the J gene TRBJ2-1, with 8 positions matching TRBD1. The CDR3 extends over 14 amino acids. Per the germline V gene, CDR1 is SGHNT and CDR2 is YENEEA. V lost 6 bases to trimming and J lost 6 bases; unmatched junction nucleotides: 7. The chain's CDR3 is CASSGTGPGNEQFF. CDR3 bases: TGTGCCAGCAGTGGGACAGGTCCGGGCAATGAGCAGTTCTTC.

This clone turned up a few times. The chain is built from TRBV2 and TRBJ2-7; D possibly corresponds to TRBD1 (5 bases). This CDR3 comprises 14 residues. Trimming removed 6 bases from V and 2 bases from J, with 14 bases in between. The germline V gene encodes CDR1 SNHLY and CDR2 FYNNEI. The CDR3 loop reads CASRSREAPYEQYF. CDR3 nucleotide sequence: TGTGCCAGCAGGTCCAGGGAAGCCCCCTACGAGCAGTACTTC. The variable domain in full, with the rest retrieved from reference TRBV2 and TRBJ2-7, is EPEVTQTPSHQVTQMGQEVILRCVPISNHLYFYWYRQILGQKVEFLVSFYNNEISEKSEIFDDQFSVERPDGSNFTLKIRSTKLEDSAMYFCASRSREAPYEQYFGPGTRLTVT.

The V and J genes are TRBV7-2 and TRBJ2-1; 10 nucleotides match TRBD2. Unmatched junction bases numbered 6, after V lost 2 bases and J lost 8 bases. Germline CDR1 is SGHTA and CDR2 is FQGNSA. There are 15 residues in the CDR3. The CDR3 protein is CASSLMSGGAHEQFF. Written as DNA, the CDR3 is TGTGCCAGCAGCTTAATGAGCGGGGGGGCTCATGAGCAGTTCTTC.

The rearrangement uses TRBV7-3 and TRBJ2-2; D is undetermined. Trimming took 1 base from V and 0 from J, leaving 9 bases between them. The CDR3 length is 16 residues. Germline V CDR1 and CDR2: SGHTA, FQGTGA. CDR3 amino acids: CASSLMSSSNTGELFF. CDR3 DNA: TGTGCCAGCAGCTTAATGTCGTCGTCGAACACCGGGGAGCTGTTTTTT.

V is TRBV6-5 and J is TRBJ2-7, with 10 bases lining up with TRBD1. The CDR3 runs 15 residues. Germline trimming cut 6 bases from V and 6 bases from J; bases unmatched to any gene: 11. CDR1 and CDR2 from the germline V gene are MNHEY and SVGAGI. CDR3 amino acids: CASRGTGDEAREQYF. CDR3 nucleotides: TGTGCCAGCAGGGGGACAGGGGATGAGGCTCGCGAGCAGTACTTC.

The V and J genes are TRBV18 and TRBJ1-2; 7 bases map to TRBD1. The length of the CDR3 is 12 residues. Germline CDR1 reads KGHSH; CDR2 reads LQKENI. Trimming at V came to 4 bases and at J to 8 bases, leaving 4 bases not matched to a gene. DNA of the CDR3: TGTGCCAGCTCACGCGACAGGGACGGCTACACCTTC. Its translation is CASSRDRDGYTF.

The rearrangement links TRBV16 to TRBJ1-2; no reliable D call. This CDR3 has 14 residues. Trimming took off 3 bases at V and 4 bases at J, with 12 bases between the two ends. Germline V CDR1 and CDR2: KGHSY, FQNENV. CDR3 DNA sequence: TGTGCCAGCAGCCATTTAGGAGCTACCTATGGCTACACCTTC. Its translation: CASSHLGATYGYTF.

CDR3 sequence (DNA): TGTGCCAGCAGGGGACAGGGGGCTGGGGCCAACGTCCTGACTTTC. It is translated as CASRGQGAGANVLTF. This chain connects TRBV28 to TRBJ2-6; 11 bases agree with TRBD1. V was clipped by 6 bases and J by 2 bases; unmatched bases: 0. This CDR3 has 15 residues. Germline CDR1 MDHEN, CDR2 SYDVKM. The full variable domain, its missing parts supplied by reference TRBV28 and TRBJ2-6, is DVKVTQSSRYLVKRTGEKVFLECVQDMDHENMFWYRQDPGLGLRLIYFSYDVKMKEKGDIPEGYSVSREKKERFSLILESASTNQTSMYLCASRGQGAGANVLTFGAGSRLTVL.

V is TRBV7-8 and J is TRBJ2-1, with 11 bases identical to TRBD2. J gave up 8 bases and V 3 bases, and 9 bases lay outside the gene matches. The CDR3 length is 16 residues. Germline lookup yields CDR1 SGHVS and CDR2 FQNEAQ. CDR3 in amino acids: CASSLGTSGLGDEQFF. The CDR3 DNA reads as TGTGCCAGCAGCTTGGGGACTAGCGGCCTGGGCGATGAGCAGTTCTTC. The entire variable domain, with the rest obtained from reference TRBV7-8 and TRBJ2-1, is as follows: GAGVSQSPRYKVAKRGQDVALRCDPISGHVSLFWYQQALGQGPEFLTYFQNEAQLDKSGLPSDRFFAERPEGSVSTLKIQRTQQEDSAVYLCASSLGTSGLGDEQFFGPGTRLTVL.

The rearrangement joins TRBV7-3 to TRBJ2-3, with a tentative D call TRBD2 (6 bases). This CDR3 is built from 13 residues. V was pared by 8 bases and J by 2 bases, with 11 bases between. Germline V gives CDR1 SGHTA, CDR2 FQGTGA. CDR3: CASGTGATDTQYF. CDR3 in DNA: TGTGCCAGCGGCACGGGAGCCACAGATACGCAGTATTTT.

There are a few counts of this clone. The CDR3 is CASSLDAVGGYTF. For the CDR3, the DNA is TGTGCCAGCAGCCTAGACGCAGTCGGCGGCTACACCTTC. This chain connects TRBV5-4 to TRBJ1-2; D is unresolved. The V gene lost 4 bases and the J gene lost 8 bases, with 15 bases spanning the gap. Germline-derived CDR1 and CDR2 are SGHNT and YYREEE (reference sequence). The CDR3 runs to 13 residues. The full variable domain, with the rest looked up from reference TRBV5-4 and TRBJ1-2, is ETGVTQSPTHLIKTRGQQVTLRCSSQSGHNTVSWYQQALGQGPQFIFQYYREEENGRGNFPPRFSGLQFPNYSSELNVNALELDDSALYLCASSLDAVGGYTFGSGTRLTVV.

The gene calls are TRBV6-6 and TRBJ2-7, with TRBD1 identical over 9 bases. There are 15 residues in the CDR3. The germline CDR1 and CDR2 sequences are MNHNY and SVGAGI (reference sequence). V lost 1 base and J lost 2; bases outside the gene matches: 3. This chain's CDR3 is CASSYFGTGTYEQYF. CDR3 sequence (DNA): TGTGCCAGCAGTTACTTCGGGACAGGGACCTACGAGCAGTACTTC.

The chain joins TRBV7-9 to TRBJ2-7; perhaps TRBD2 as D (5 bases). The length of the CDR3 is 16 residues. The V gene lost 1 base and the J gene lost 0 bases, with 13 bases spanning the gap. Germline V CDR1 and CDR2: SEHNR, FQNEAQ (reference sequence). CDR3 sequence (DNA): TGTGCCAGCAGCTTAGTTCGGGCGGGTCCCTCCTACGAGCAGTACTTC. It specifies CASSLVRAGPSYEQYF.